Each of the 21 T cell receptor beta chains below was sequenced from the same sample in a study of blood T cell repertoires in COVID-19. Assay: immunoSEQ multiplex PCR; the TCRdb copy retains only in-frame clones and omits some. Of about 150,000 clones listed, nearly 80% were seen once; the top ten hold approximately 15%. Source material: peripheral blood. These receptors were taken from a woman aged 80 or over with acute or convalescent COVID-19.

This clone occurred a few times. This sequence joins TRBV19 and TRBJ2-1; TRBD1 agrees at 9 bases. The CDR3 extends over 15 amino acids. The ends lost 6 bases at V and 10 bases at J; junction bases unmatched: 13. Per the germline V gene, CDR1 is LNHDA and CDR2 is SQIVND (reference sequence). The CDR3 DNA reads TGTGCCAGTAGCGGCCGGGACAGGGCCCAGGTCGAGCAGTTCTTC. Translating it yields CASSGRDRAQVEQFF.

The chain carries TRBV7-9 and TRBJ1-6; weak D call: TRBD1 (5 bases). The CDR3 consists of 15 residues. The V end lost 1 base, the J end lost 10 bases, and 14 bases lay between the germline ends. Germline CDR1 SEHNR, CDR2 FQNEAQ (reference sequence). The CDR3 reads CASSLDAGPGSPLHF. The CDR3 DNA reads TGTGCCAGCAGCTTAGACGCGGGACCGGGATCACCCCTCCACTTT.

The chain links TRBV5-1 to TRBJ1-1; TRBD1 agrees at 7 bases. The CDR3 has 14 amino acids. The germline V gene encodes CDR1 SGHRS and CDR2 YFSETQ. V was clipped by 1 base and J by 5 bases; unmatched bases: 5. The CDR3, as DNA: TGCGCCAGCAGCTTGCAGGGGGAGAGGACTGAAGCTTTCTTT. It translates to CASSLQGERTEAFF.

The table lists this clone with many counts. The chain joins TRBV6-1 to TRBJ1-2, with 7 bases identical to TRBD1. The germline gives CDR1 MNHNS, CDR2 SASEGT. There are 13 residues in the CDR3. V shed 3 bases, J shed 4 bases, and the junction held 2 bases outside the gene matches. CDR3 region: CASSEAGGYGYTF. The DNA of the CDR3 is TGTGCCAGCAGTGAGGCAGGGGGCTATGGCTACACCTTC.

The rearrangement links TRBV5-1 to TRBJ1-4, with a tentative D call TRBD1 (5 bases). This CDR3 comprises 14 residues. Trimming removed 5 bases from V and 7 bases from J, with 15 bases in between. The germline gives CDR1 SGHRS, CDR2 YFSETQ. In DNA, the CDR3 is TGCGCCAGCAGACTCGACCAGGGTCGTGAAAAACTGTTTTTT. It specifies CASRLDQGREKLFF.

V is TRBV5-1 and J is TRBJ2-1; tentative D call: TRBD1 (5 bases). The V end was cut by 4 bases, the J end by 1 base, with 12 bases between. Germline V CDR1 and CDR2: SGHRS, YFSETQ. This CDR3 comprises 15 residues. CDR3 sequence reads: CASSPGAGSYNEQFF. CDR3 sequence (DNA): TGCGCCAGCAGCCCTGGCGCAGGGTCCTACAATGAGCAGTTCTTC.

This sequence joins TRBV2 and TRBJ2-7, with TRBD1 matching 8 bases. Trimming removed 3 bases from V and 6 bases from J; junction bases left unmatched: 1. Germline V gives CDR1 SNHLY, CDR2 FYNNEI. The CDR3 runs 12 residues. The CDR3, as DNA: TGTGCCAGCAGTGAGGACAGGGCCGAGCAGTACTTC. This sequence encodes CASSEDRAEQYF. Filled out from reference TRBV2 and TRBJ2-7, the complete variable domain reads EPEVTQTPSHQVTQMGQEVILRCVPISNHLYFYWYRQILGQKVEFLVSFYNNEISEKSEIFDDQFSVERPDGSNFTLKIRSTKLEDSAMYFCASSEDRAEQYFGPGTRLTVT.

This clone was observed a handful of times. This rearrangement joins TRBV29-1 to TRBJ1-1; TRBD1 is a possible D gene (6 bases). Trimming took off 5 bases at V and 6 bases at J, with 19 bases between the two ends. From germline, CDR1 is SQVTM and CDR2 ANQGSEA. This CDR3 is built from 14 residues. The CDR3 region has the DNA TGCAGCGTTATAGGACAGTGGGGGATGGCTGAAGCTTTCTTT. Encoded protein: CSVIGQWGMAEAFF.

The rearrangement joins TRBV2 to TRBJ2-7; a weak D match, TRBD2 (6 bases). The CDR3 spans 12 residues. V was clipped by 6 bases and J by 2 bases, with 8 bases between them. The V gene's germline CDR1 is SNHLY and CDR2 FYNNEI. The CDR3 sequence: CASRTSTYEQYF. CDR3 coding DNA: TGTGCCAGCAGGACTAGTACCTACGAGCAGTACTTC.

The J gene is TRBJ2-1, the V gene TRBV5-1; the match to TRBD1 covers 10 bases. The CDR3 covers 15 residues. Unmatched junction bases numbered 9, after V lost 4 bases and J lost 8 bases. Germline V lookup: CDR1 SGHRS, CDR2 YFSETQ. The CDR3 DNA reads TGCGCCAGCAGCCCTAGGACAGGGGGAGCGGATGAGCAGTTCTTC. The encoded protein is CASSPRTGGADEQFF.

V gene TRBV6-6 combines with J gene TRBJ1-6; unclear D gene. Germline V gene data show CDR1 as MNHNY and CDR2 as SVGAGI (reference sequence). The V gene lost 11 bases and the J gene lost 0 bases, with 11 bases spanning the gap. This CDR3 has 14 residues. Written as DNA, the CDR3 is TGTGCCTCCTTAGAGGGCTCCTATAATTCACCCCTCCACTTT. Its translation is CASLEGSYNSPLHF.

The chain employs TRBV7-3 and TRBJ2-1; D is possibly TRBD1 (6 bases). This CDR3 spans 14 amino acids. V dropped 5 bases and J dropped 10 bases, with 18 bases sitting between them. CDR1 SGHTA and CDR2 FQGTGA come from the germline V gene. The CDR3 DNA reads TGTGCCAGCAGCCGACTACTCCGGACAGACGAGCAGTTCTTC. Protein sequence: CASSRLLRTDEQFF.

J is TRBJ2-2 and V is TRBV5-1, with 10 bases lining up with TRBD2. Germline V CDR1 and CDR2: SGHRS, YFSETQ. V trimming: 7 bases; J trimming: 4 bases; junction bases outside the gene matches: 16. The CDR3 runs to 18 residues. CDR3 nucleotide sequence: TGCGCCAGCGACTTTGCGGGCCGAGCGGGAGGGTTCACCGGGGAGCTGTTTTTT. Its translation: CASDFAGRAGGFTGELFF.

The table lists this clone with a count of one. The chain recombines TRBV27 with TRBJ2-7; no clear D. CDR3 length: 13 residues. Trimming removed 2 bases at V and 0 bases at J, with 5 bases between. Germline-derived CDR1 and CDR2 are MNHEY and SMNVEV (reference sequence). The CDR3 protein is CASSLGISYEQYF. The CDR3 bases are TGTGCCAGCAGTTTAGGCATCTCCTACGAGCAGTACTTC.

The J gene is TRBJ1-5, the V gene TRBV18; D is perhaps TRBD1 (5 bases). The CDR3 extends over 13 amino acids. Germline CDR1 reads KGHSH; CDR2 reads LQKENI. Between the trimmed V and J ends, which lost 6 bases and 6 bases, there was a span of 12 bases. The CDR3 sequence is CASSQGSVQPQHF. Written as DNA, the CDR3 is TGTGCCAGCTCGCAGGGTTCCGTTCAGCCCCAGCATTTT. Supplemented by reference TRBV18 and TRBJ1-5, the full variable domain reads NAGVMQNPRHLVRRRGQEARLRCSPMKGHSHVYWYRQLPEEGLKFMVYLQKENIIDESGMPKERFSAEFPKEGPSILRIQQVVRGDSAAYFCASSQGSVQPQHFGDGTRLSIL.

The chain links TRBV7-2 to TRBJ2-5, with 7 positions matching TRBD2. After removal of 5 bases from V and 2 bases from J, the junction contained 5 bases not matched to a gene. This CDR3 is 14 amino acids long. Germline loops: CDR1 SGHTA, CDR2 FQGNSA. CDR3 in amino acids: CASSPSAGQETQYF. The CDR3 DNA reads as TGTGCCAGCAGCCCCTCAGCGGGGCAAGAGACCCAGTACTTC.

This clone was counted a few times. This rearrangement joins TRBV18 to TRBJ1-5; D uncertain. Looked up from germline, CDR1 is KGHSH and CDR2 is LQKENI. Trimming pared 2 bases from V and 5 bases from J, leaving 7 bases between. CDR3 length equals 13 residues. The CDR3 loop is CASSPYTDQPQHF. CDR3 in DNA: TGTGCCAGCTCACCATATACGGATCAGCCCCAGCATTTT.

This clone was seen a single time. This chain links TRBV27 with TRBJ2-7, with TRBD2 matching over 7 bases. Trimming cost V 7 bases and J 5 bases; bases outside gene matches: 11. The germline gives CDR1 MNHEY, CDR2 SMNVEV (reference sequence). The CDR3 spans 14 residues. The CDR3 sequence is CASNGPGGGHEQYF. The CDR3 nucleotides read TGTGCCAGCAATGGACCGGGAGGTGGCCACGAGCAGTACTTC.

CDR3 DNA sequence: TGTGCCAGCAGCTTAACTAGGAATTCACCCCTCCACTTT. The encoded protein is CASSLTRNSPLHF. The chain recombines TRBV7-2 with TRBJ1-6, with D unresolved. V was shortened by 2 bases and J by 7 bases, with 6 bases between the two germline ends. The CDR3 runs 13 residues. Germline V gene lookup returns CDR1 SGHTA and CDR2 FQGNSA. Complete variable domain (other parts from reference TRBV7-2 and TRBJ1-6): GAGVSQSPSNKVTEKGKDVELRCDPISGHTALYWYRQSLGQGLEFLIYFQGNSAPDKSGLPSDRFSAERTGGSVSTLTIQRTQQEDSAVYLCASSLTRNSPLHFGNGTRLTVT.

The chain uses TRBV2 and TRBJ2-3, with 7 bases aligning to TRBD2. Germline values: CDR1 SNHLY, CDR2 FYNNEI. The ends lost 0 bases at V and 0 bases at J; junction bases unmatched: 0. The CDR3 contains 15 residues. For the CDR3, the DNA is TGTGCCAGCAGTGAAGCGCGGGGGAGCACAGATACGCAGTATTTT. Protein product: CASSEARGSTDTQYF.

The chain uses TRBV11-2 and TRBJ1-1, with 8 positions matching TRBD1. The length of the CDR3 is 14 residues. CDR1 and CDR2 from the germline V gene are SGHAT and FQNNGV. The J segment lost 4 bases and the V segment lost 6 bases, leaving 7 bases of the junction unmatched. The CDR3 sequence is CASSGQGGGTEAFF. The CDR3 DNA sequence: TGTGCCAGCAGTGGACAGGGAGGAGGCACTGAAGCTTTCTTT.